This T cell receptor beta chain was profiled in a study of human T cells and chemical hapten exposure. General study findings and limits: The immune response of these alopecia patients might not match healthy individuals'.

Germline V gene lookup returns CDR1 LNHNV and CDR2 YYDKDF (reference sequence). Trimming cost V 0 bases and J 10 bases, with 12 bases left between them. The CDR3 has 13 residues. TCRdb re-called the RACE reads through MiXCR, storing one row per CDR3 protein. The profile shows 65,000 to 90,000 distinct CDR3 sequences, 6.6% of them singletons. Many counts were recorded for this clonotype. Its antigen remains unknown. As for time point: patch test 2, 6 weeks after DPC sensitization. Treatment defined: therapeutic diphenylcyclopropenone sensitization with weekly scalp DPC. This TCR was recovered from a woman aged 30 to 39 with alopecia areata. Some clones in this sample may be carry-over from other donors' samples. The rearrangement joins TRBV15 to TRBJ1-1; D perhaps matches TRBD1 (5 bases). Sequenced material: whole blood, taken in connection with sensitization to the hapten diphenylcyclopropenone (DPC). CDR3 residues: CATSRDQGSPAFF. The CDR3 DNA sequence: TGTGCCACCAGCAGAGATCAGGGCAGCCCAGCTTTCTTT.